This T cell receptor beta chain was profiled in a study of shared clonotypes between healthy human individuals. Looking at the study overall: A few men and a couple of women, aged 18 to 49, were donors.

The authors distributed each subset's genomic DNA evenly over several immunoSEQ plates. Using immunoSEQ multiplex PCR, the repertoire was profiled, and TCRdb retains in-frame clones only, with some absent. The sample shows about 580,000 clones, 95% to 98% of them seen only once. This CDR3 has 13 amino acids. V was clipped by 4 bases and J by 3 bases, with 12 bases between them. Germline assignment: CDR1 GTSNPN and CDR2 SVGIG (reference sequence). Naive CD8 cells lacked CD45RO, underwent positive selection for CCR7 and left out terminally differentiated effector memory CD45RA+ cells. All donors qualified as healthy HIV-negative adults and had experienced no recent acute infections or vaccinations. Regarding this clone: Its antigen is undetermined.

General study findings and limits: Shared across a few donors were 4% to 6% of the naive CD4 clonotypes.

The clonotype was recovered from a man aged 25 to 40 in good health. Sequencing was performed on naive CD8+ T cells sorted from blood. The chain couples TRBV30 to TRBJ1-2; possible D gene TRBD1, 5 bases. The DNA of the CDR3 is TGTGCCTGGATGGGGCCCCCAGACTATGGCTACACCTTC. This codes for CAWMGPPDYGYTF.